This T cell receptor beta chain was sequenced during a study of human T cells and chemical hapten exposure. TCRdb fed the RACE reads into MiXCR, producing one record per CDR3 protein. The table shows more than 70,000 distinct CDR3 sequences, with 8.5% occurring only once. As to this clonotype: The junction departs from germline at one end; a sequencing error may be responsible.

The time point: pre-sensitization, week 0. Treatment meaning: therapeutic diphenylcyclopropenone sensitization with weekly scalp DPC. The starting material, unfractionated whole blood, was used for total RNA extraction. Germline V CDR1 and CDR2: SGHTA, FQGNSA. CDR3 length: 14 amino acids. The clonotype comes from a middle-aged man with alopecia areata. Some clones in this sample may be carry-over from other donors' samples. Material: whole blood, obtained in connection with sensitization to the hapten diphenylcyclopropenone (DPC). This chain joins TRBV7-2 and TRBJ1-5; 10 nucleotides match TRBD1. The CDR3 nucleotides are TGTGCCGGCAGCCCCGACAGGGGGCAAAGGCCCCAGCATTTT. It yields the protein CAGSPDRGQRPQHF.